This TCR beta chain was found in a study of blood T cell repertoires in COVID-19. Study information: PBMCs, B-cell-depleted T cells, or T cells provided the cDNA or gDNA that made up the material.

Libraries were prepared by immunoSEQ multiplex PCR; TCRdb keeps only in-frame clonotypes and omits some of them. The sample carries some 350,000 clones, 80% to 90% recorded once. The study drew participants aged about 18 to 90 years from under 30 US areas. Cohort placement rested on clinical history that participants reported themselves. The recovered donors of Cohort 3 showed two negative PCRs, clearance, or symptom resolution. This CDR3 comprises 15 residues. Germline CDR1 MNHEY, CDR2 SVGAGI. The V and J ends lost 0 bases and 4 bases respectively, with 12 bases between them. This chain links TRBV6-5 with TRBJ1-1; tentative D call: TRBD1 (5 bases). What was sequenced was PBMCs or T cells enriched from blood (not recorded which). The receptor was derived from a man aged 18 to 35 who had recovered from COVID-19. CDR3 sequence (DNA): TGTGCCAGCAGTTACTCGGGAGGGAGGGGCACTGAAGCTTTCTTT. Translation: CASSYSGGRGTEAFF.